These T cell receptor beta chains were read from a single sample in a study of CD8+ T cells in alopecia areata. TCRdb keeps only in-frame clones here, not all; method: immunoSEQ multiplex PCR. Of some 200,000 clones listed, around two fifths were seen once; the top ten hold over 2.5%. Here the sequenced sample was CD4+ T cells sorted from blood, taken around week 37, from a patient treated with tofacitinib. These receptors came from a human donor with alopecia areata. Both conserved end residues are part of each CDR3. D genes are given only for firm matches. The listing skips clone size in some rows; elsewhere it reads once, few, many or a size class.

TGTGCCAGCAGCTTAGGTTTCCAGGGGGCTCAAGCTTTCTTT | CASSLGFQGAQAFF | TRBV7-9 | TRBD1 | TRBJ1-1 | few | 14
TGCAGCGCGGAGATCTACGGGGAGCTGTTTTTT | CSAEIYGELFF | TRBV29-1 | - | TRBJ2-2 | - | 11
TGTGCCAACAAAGTAGGGGCTAGCGGCACAGATACGCAGTATTTT | CANKVGASGTDTQYF | TRBV2 | - | TRBJ2-3 | - | 15
TGTGCCAGCAGAGAGTATCTCCACGAGCAGTACTTC | CASREYLHEQYF | TRBV6-6 | - | TRBJ2-7 | - | 12
TGTGCCAGTGGAACCGGGACTAGCGGGAGAAATGAGCAGTTCTTC | CASGTGTSGRNEQFF | TRBV6-1 | TRBD2 | TRBJ2-1 | - | 15
TGTGCCTGGGTATCTGGGGCCAACGTCCTGACTTTC | CAWVSGANVLTF | TRBV30 | - | TRBJ2-6 | - | 12
TGTGCCAGCAGCTCCCTCGGCCAGGGAGGGTATCAGCCCCAGCATTTT | CASSSLGQGGYQPQHF | TRBV5-6 | - | TRBJ1-5 | many | 16
TGCGCCAGCAGCGCGGGACTAGCGGGTATTTCTGGTGAGCAGTTCTTC | CASSAGLAGISGEQFF | TRBV5-1 | TRBD2 | TRBJ2-1 | - | 16
TGTGCCACCAGCAGAGGACTTAACTATGGCTACACCTTC | CATSRGLNYGYTF | TRBV15 | - | TRBJ1-2 | - | 13
TGCGCCAGCAGCTCCCTGGGTATCAGCAATCAGCCCCAGCATTTT | CASSSLGISNQPQHF | TRBV5-1 | - | TRBJ1-5 | once | 15
TGCGCCAGCAGCTTGGGGGTTGAGGAGCAGTTCTTC | CASSLGVEEQFF | TRBV5-1 | - | TRBJ2-1 | few | 12
TGTGCCAGCAACTTAAGGGCGGGATGGGGGAATGAGCAGTTCTTC | CASNLRAGWGNEQFF | TRBV27 | - | TRBJ2-1 | - | 15
TGTGCCAGCAGCCAAAACACAGGGGGCGGCAATCAGCCCCAGCATTTT | CASSQNTGGGNQPQHF | TRBV4-2 | TRBD1 | TRBJ1-5 | - | 16
TGTGCCTGGAGTCCCAACACGGGGGCCCCTAATGAAAAACTGTTTTTT | CAWSPNTGAPNEKLFF | TRBV30 | - | TRBJ1-4 | - | 16
TGCGCCAGCAGCTTGGATTATAGCAATCAGCCCCAGCATTTT | CASSLDYSNQPQHF | TRBV5-1 | - | TRBJ1-5 | - | 14
TGTGCCAGCAGCCGGGAAGGGGGACAGTTTTATACGCAGTATTTT | CASSREGGQFYTQYF | TRBV5-6 | TRBD1 | TRBJ2-3 | - | 15
TGTGCCTGGAGTTGGGACTTGAGGACCGGGGAGCTGTTTTTT | CAWSWDLRTGELFF | TRBV30 | - | TRBJ2-2 | few | 14
TGTGCCAGCAGTAACCTCTCGGAAAAACTGTTTTTT | CASSNLSEKLFF | TRBV6-6 | - | TRBJ1-4 | - | 12
TGTGCCTGGAGTCCAACAGGAGAGACCCAGTACTTC | CAWSPTGETQYF | TRBV30 | - | TRBJ2-5 | - | 12
TGTGCCAGCAGCGGGCGGACTGGGCTAGAGACCCAGTACTTC | CASSGRTGLETQYF | TRBV7-2 | - | TRBJ2-5 | - | 14
TGTGCCAGCAGCACATCCGGGACAGGGGAAAACATTCAGTACTTC | CASSTSGTGENIQYF | TRBV7-2 | TRBD1 | TRBJ2-4 | few | 15
TGCAGCGTTGTGGCAGGAGGTCCCTATGGCTACACCTTC | CSVVAGGPYGYTF | TRBV29-1 | - | TRBJ1-2 | - | 13
TGTGCCAGCAGTGATAGCGGGAGGATCTCCTACGAGCAGTACTTC | CASSDSGRISYEQYF | TRBV28 | TRBD2 | TRBJ2-7 | - | 15
TGTGCCAGCAGCTTAGGTGTCGGGACCACAGATACGCAGTATTTT | CASSLGVGTTDTQYF | TRBV7-9 | - | TRBJ2-3 | - | 15
TGTGCCTGGAGTCGGTTTACTGAAGCTTTCTTT | CAWSRFTEAFF | TRBV30 | - | TRBJ1-1 | few | 11
TGTGCCAGCAGCCCTCCGGGAGTGGCAGATACGCAGTATTTT | CASSPPGVADTQYF | TRBV7-9 | - | TRBJ2-3 | - | 14
TGTGCCAGCAGCTTCACAGGGGGCAGGTCCTACAATGAGCAGTTCTTC | CASSFTGGRSYNEQFF | TRBV11-1 | TRBD1 | TRBJ2-1 | - | 16
TGTGCCAGCAGCCCAGCGGGCCCCCCGAGCTCCTACAATGAGCAGTTCTTC | CASSPAGPPSSYNEQFF | TRBV7-6 | - | TRBJ2-1 | few | 17
TGCGCCAGCAGCTTGAGTGAGGAGACCCAGTACTTC | CASSLSEETQYF | TRBV5-1 | - | TRBJ2-5 | - | 12
TGTGCCAGTAGTCTATCGCGGGACACGGTACAAGCTTTCTTT | CASSLSRDTVQAFF | TRBV19 | - | TRBJ1-1 | few | 14
TGTGCCAGCAGCGTAGCGGCGGACCCCGTTTATACGCAGTATTTT | CASSVAADPVYTQYF | TRBV9 | - | TRBJ2-3 | few | 15
TGCGCCAGCAGCCAAGGGTTTCGCGGCACTGAAGCTTTCTTT | CASSQGFRGTEAFF | TRBV5-1 | - | TRBJ1-1 | - | 14
TGTGCCAGCAGCATAGAGGCCGGACCAGAGCAGTTCTTC | CASSIEAGPEQFF | TRBV7-9 | - | TRBJ2-1 | - | 13
TGCAGCGTTGTGAAGGGAGGAGGGAACACTGAAGCTTTCTTT | CSVVKGGGNTEAFF | TRBV29-1 | - | TRBJ1-1 | few | 14
TGTGCCAGCAGCAAAGACAGACTAGCGGGAGGGCCTACGCAGTATTTT | CASSKDRLAGGPTQYF | TRBV5-4 | TRBD2 | TRBJ2-3 | - | 16
TGCAGCGTTGAACAAGAGACCCAGTACTTC | CSVEQETQYF | TRBV29-1 | - | TRBJ2-5 | few | 10
TGTGCCAGCAGGGACAGGGGCGGGAAGCCCCAGCATTTT | CASRDRGGKPQHF | TRBV2 | TRBD1 | TRBJ1-5 | - | 13
TGTGCCAGCAGCCTGGACAGGGGTAACTATGGCTACACCTTC | CASSLDRGNYGYTF | TRBV28 | TRBD1 | TRBJ1-2 | - | 14
TGTGCCAGCAGCTTAGCTTTGAATGAAAAACTGTTTTTT | CASSLALNEKLFF | TRBV7-6 | - | TRBJ1-4 | - | 13
TGTGCCAGCAGCTTACTCCGGACAGGGAATGGCTACACCTTC | CASSLLRTGNGYTF | TRBV7-9 | TRBD1 | TRBJ1-2 | few | 14
TGTGCCAGCAGCCCCCGGCCGAGCACAGATACGCAGTATTTT | CASSPRPSTDTQYF | TRBV6-5 | - | TRBJ2-3 | - | 14
TGTGCCATCAGTGAGTCTCGGGGGAACACTGAAGCTTTCTTT | CAISESRGNTEAFF | TRBV10-3 | - | TRBJ1-1 | - | 14
TGTGCCAGCAGCCGATCTGGGTGGGAGCAGTACTTC | CASSRSGWEQYF | TRBV7-9 | - | TRBJ2-7 | - | 12